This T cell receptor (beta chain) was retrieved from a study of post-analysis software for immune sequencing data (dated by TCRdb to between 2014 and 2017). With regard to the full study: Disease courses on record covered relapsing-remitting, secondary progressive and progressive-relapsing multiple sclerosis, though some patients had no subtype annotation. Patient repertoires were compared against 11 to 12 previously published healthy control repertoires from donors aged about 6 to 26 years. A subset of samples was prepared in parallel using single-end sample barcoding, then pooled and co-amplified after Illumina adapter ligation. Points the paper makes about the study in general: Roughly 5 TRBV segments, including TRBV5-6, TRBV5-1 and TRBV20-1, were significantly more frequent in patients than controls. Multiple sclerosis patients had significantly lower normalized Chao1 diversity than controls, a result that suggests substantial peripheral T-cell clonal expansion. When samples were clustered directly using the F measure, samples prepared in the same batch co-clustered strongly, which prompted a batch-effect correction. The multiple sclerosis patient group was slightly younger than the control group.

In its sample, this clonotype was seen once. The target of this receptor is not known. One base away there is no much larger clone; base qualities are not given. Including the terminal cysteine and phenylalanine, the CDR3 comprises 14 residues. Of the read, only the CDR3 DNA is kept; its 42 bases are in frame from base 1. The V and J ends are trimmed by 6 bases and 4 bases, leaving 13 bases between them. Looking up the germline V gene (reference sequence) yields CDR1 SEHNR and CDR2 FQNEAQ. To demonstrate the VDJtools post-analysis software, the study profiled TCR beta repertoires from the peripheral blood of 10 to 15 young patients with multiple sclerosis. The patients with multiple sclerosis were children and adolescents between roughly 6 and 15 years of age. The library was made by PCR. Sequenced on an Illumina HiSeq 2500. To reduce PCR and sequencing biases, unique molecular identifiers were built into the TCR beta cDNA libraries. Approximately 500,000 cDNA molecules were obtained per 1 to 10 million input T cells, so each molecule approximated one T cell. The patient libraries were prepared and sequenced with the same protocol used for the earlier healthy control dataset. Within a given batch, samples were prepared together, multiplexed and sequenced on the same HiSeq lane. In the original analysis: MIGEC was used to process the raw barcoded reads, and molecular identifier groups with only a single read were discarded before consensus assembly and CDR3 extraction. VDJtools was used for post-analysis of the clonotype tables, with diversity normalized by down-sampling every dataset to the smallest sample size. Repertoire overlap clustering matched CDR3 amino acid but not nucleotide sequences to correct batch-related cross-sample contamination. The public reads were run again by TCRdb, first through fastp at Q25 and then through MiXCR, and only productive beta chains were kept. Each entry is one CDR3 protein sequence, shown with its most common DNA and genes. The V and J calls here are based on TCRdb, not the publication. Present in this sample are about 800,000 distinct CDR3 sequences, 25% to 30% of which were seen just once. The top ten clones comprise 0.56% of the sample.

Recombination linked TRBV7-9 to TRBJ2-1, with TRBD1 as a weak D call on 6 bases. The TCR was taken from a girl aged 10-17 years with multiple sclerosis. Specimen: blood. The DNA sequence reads TGTGCCAGCAGGCCGGGACAAAAGTACAATGAGCAGTTCTTC. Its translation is CASRPGQKYNEQFF.